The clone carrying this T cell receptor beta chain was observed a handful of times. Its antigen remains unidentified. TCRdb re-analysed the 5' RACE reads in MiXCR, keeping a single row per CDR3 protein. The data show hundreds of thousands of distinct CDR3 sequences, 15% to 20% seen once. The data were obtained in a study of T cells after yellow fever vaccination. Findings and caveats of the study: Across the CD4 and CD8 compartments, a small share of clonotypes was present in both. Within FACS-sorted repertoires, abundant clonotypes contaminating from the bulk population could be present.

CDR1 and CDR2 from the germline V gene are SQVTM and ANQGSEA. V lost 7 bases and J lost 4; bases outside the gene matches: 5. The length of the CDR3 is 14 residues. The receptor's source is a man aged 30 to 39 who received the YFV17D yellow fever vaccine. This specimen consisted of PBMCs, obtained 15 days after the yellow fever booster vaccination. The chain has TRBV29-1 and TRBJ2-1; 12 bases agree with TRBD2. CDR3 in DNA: TGCAGCGCCGGGACTAGCGGGTGGTACAATGAGCAGTTCTTC. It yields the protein CSAGTSGWYNEQFF.